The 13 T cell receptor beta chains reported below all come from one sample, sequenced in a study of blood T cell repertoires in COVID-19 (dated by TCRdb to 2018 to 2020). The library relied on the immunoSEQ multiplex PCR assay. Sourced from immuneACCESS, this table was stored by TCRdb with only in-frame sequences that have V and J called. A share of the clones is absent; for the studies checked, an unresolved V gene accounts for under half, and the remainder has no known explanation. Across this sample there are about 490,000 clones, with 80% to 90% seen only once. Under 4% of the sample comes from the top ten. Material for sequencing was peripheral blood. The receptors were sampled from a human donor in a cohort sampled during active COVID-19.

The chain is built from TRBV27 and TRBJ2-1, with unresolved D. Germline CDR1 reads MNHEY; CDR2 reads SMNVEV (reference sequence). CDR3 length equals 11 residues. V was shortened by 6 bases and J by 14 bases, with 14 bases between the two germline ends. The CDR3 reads CASSRDAEEFF. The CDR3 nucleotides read TGTGCCAGCAGCAGAGACGCCGAGGAGTTCTTC.

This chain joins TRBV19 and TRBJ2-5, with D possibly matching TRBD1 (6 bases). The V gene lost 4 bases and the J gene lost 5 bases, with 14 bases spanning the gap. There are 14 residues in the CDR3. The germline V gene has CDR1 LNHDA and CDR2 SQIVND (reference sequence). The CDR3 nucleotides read TGTGCCAGTAGTACTCAGGGGTCGAAGGAGACCCAGTACTTC. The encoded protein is CASSTQGSKETQYF.

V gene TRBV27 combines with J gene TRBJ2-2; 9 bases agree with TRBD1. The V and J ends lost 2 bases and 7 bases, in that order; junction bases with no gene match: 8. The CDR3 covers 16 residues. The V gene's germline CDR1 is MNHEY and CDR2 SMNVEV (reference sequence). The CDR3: CASSLRGQGYNGELFF. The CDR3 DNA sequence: TGTGCCAGCAGTTTAAGGGGACAGGGATACAACGGGGAGCTGTTTTTT.

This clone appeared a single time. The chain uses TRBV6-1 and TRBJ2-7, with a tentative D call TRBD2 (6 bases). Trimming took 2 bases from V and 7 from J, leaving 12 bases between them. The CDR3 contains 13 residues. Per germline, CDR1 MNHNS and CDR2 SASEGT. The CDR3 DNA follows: TGTGCCAGCAGTGAACCCCCTGGGAGGGAGCAGTACTTC. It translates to CASSEPPGREQYF.

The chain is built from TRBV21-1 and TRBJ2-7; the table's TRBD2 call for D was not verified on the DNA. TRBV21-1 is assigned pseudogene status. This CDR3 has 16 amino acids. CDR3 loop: CARGLALTLSSYEQYF. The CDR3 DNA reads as TGTGCCAGGGGACTAGCGTTGACTCTAAGCTCCTACGAGCAGTACTTC.

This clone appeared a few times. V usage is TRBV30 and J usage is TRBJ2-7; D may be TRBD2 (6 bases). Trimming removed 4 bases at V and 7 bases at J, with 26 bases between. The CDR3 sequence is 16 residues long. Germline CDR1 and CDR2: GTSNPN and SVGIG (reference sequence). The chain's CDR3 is CAWTKEEASAPREQYF. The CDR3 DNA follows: TGTGCCTGGACTAAGGAGGAGGCTAGCGCCCCCCGGGAGCAGTACTTC.

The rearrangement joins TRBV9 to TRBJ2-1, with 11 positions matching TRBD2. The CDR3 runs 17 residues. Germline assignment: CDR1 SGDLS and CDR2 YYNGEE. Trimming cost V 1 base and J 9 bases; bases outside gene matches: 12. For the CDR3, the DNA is TGTGCCAGCAGCGTATTTGCCGGGACTAGCGGTGCTGGTGAGCAGTTCTTC. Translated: CASSVFAGTSGAGEQFF.

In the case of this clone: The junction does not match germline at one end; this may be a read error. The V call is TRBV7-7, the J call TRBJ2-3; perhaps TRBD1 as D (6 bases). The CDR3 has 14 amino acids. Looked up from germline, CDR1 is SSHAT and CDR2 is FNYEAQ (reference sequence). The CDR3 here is CASSPGQNTDTQYF. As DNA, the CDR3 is TGTGCTAGCAGCCCTGGACAGAACACAGATACGCAGTATTTT.

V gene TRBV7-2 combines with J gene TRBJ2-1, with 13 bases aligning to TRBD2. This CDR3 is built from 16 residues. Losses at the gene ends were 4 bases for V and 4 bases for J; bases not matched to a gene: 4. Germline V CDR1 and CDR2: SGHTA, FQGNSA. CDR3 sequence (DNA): TGTGCCAGCAGCTCAAGGGGACTAGCGGGGTACAATGAGCAGTTCTTC. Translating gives CASSSRGLAGYNEQFF. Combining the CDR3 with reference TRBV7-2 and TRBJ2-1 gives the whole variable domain GAGVSQSPSNKVTEKGKDVELRCDPISGHTALYWYRQSLGQGLEFLIYFQGNSAPDKSGLPSDRFSAERTGGSVSTLTIQRTQQEDSAVYLCASSSRGLAGYNEQFFGPGTRLTVL.

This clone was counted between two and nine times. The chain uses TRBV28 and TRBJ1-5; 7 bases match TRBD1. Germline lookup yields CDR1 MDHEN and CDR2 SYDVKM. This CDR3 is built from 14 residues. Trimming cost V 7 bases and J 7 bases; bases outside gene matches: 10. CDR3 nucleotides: TGTGCCAGCAACCCTCCGGGACAGTTACAGCCCCAGCATTTT. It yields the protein CASNPPGQLQPQHF.

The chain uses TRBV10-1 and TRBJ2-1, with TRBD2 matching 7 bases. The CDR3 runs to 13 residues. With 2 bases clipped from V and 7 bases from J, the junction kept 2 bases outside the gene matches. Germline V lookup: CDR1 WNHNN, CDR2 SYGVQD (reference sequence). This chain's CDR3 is CASSEGGGNEQFF. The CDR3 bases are TGCGCCAGCAGTGAGGGGGGAGGGAATGAGCAGTTCTTC.

CDR3 bases: TGTGCCACCACTAGCGCCCATGAGCAGTTCTTC. Protein: CATTSAHEQFF. This sequence joins TRBV24-1 and TRBJ2-1, with a tentative D call TRBD2 (6 bases). The CDR3 consists of 11 residues. Trimming left V 8 bases short and J 8 bases short, with 9 bases between. The germline gives CDR1 KGHDR, CDR2 SFDVKD.

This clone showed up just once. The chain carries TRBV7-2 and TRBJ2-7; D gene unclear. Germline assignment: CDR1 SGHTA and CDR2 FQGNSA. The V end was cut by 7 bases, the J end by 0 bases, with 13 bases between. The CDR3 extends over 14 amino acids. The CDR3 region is CASTLGAVSYEQYF. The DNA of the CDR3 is TGTGCCAGCACCCTCGGAGCAGTCTCCTACGAGCAGTACTTC. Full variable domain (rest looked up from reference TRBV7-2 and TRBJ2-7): GAGVSQSPSNKVTEKGKDVELRCDPISGHTALYWYRQSLGQGLEFLIYFQGNSAPDKSGLPSDRFSAERTGGSVSTLTIQRTQQEDSAVYLCASTLGAVSYEQYFGPGTRLTVT.